The T cell receptor beta chain under discussion was sequenced for a study of T-cell reconstitution after alpha-beta-depleted transplantation in children. Unique molecular identifiers were incorporated during preparation of the TCRbeta library. Via MiXCR, TCRdb re-called the PCR reads, giving one row per CDR3 protein. The sample carries 450,000 to 550,000 distinct CDR3 sequences, about an eighth recorded once. The receptor was derived from a female patient under 10 years old who had a stem cell transplant for aplastic anemia, so the T cells may come from the graft donor. Sequencing used PBMCs, mostly from graft donor cells, obtained 180 days after TCRalphabeta/CD19-depleted stem cell transplant.

The CDR3 coding sequence is TGTGCCAGCAGGCTTAGGGGACCCGACAACACAGATACGCAGTATTTT. Encoded protein: CASRLRGPDNTDTQYF. The V and J genes are TRBV11-2 and TRBJ2-3; tentatively, D is TRBD1 or TRBD2 (5 bases each). CDR1 and CDR2 (germline): SGHAT, FQNNGV. The CDR3 totals 16 residues. The ends were cut back, 6 bases at V and 2 bases at J, with 18 bases in the middle. The variable domain in full, with the rest retrieved from reference TRBV11-2 and TRBJ2-3, is EAGVAQSPRYKIIEKRQSVAFWCNPISGHATLYWYQQILGQGPKLLIQFQNNGVVDDSQLPKDRFSAERLKGVDSTLKIQPAKLEDSAVYLCASRLRGPDNTDTQYFGPGTRLTVL.